This T cell receptor beta chain was recorded in a study of blood T cell repertoires in COVID-19. Under the authors' procedure: Quantification of nucleated cells was approximated via reference gene primer amplification. TCRdb keeps only in-frame clones here, not all; method: immunoSEQ multiplex PCR. The D gene and trimming were derived from the DNA, and the V and J assignments and clone size from that table. The table has around 190,000 clones, 70% to 85% seen once; the top ten hold roughly an eighth. The source of this sequence is a human donor in a cohort sampled during active COVID-19. The sequenced sample was peripheral blood.

The CDR3 here is CASSSGRGGGYTF. The DNA for the CDR3 is TGTGCCAGCAGCTCAGGCAGGGGTGGTGGCTACACCTTC. This chain joins TRBV5-4 and TRBJ1-2; maybe TRBD1 (6 bases). V was cut by 3 bases and J by 7 bases, with 13 bases left in between. The CDR3 has 13 amino acids. Per the germline V gene, CDR1 is SGHNT and CDR2 is YYREEE (reference sequence).